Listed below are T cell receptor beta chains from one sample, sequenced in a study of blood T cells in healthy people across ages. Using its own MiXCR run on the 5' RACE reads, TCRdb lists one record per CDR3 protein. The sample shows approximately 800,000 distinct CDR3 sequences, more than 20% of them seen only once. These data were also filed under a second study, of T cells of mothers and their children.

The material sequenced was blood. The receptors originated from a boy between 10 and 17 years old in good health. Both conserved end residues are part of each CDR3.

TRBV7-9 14 CASSLTGASTEAFF
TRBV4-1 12 CASSQEIYEQYF
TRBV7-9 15 CASSTDGRGTDTQYF
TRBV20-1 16 CSARDIRGTSTDTQYF
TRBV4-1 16 CASSQEPGRNYNEQFF
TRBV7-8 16 CASSPQGGILNQPQHF
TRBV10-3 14 CAIRGPGQTYEQYF
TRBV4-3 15 CASSQDHLAKNIQYF
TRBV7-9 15 CASSPLAGATGELFF
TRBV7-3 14 CASSLTAGTYEQYF
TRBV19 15 CASSIGQFRGNEQFF
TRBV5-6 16 CASSLPSGTGRETQYF
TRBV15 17 CATADGTGQERTYEQYF
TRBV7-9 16 CASSLIRGAVTDTQYF
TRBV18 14 CASSRNGQPEKLFF